The rows below give T cell receptor beta chains drawn from one sample of a study of identical twins. Via MiXCR, TCRdb re-called the 5' RACE reads, giving one row per CDR3 protein. In the table there are around 470,000 distinct CDR3 sequences, approximately 14% of which are singletons. The data were also submitted as part of a second study, on yellow fever vaccine responses in identical twins.

The specimen was CD4+ T cells sorted from blood. Receptors originate from a woman between 18 and 29 years old in good health. Both conserved end residues are part of each CDR3. The D gene is left open where the match is weak. Rows give clone size only sometimes, using once, few, many, or a class for an expanded clone.

clone size: .; CDR3 length: 15; D gene: .; V gene: TRBV25-1; J gene: TRBJ1-2; CDR3 protein: CASSPIRGDYYGYTF; CDR3 DNA: TGTGCCAGCAGTCCCATTAGGGGGGACTACTATGGCTACACCTTC
clone size: few; CDR3 length: 16; D gene: TRBD2; V gene: TRBV15; J gene: TRBJ2-1; CDR3 protein: CATSRDRSGAGNEQFF; CDR3 DNA: TGTGCCACCAGCAGAGATAGAAGCGGGGCGGGGAATGAGCAGTTCTTC
clone size: .; CDR3 length: 12; D gene: .; V gene: TRBV28; J gene: TRBJ2-7; CDR3 protein: CASTMVSGEQYF; CDR3 DNA: TGTGCCAGCACGATGGTTTCGGGTGAGCAGTACTTC
clone size: .; CDR3 length: 13; D gene: .; V gene: TRBV5-1; J gene: TRBJ2-5; CDR3 protein: CASSPGAQETQYF; CDR3 DNA: TGCGCCAGCAGTCCCGGGGCTCAAGAGACCCAGTACTTC
clone size: few; CDR3 length: 13; D gene: .; V gene: TRBV20-1; J gene: TRBJ1-4; CDR3 protein: CSASSTTNEKLFF; CDR3 DNA: TGCAGTGCTAGCTCTACAACTAATGAAAAACTGTTTTTT
clone size: few; CDR3 length: 14; D gene: .; V gene: TRBV10-3; J gene: TRBJ2-5; CDR3 protein: CAISELGYQETQYF; CDR3 DNA: TGTGCCATCAGTGAGTTGGGGTACCAAGAGACCCAGTACTTC
clone size: few; CDR3 length: 17; D gene: .; V gene: TRBV7-3; J gene: TRBJ1-1; CDR3 protein: CASSAGPTGRMNTEAFF; CDR3 DNA: TGTGCCAGCAGCGCCGGCCCCACAGGCCGCATGAACACTGAAGCTTTCTTT
clone size: .; CDR3 length: 13; D gene: TRBD1; V gene: TRBV2; J gene: TRBJ2-1; CDR3 protein: CASSVSTGGAILF; CDR3 DNA: TGTGCCAGCAGCGTATCTACAGGGGGCGCAATACTCTTC
clone size: many; CDR3 length: 15; D gene: TRBD1; V gene: TRBV7-9; J gene: TRBJ1-1; CDR3 protein: CASSPGDRKNTEAFF; CDR3 DNA: TGTGCCAGCAGCCCCGGGGACAGGAAGAACACTGAAGCTTTCTTT
clone size: .; CDR3 length: 15; D gene: .; V gene: TRBV12-3/TRBV12-4; J gene: TRBJ2-1; CDR3 protein: CATKDEYEGGNEQFF; CDR3 DNA: TGTGCCACCAAGGATGAGTATGAGGGCGGCAATGAGCAGTTCTTC
clone size: .; CDR3 length: 13; D gene: .; V gene: TRBV6-6; J gene: TRBJ2-5; CDR3 protein: CASRPGIVETQYF; CDR3 DNA: TGTGCCAGCCGACCGGGTATAGTAGAGACCCAGTACTTC
clone size: few; CDR3 length: 15; D gene: .; V gene: TRBV28; J gene: TRBJ2-2; CDR3 protein: CASEPTGIFTGELFF; CDR3 DNA: TGTGCCAGCGAGCCGACGGGGATTTTCACCGGGGAGCTGTTTTTT
clone size: .; CDR3 length: 15; D gene: .; V gene: TRBV9; J gene: TRBJ1-4; CDR3 protein: CASSALRTGNEKLFF; CDR3 DNA: TGTGCCAGCAGCGCCCTAAGGACGGGTAATGAAAAACTGTTTTTT
clone size: many; CDR3 length: 15; D gene: TRBD1; V gene: TRBV5-1; J gene: TRBJ2-3; CDR3 protein: CASSLEGASTDTQYF; CDR3 DNA: TGCGCCAGCAGCTTGGAGGGGGCGAGCACAGATACGCAGTATTTT
clone size: few; CDR3 length: 15; D gene: .; V gene: TRBV5-1; J gene: TRBJ2-7; CDR3 protein: CASSLRGVGFYEQYF; CDR3 DNA: TGCGCCAGCAGCTTACGAGGGGTGGGATTCTACGAGCAGTACTTC
clone size: .; CDR3 length: 19; D gene: TRBD2; V gene: TRBV4-1; J gene: TRBJ2-1; CDR3 protein: CASSLNSGGAVQASNEQFF; CDR3 DNA: TGCGCCAGCAGCCTGAATAGCGGGGGGGCGGTTCAGGCGAGCAATGAGCAGTTCTTC
clone size: few; CDR3 length: 12; D gene: .; V gene: TRBV29-1; J gene: TRBJ2-5; CDR3 protein: CSSSGSQETQYF; CDR3 DNA: TGCAGCTCCTCGGGCAGCCAAGAGACCCAGTACTTC
clone size: many; CDR3 length: 17; D gene: TRBD2; V gene: TRBV20-1; J gene: TRBJ2-3; CDR3 protein: CSANNEGTSGRSDTQYF; CDR3 DNA: TGCAGTGCCAATAATGAAGGGACTAGCGGGAGGTCAGATACGCAGTATTTT
clone size: .; CDR3 length: 15; D gene: .; V gene: TRBV24-1; J gene: TRBJ2-1; CDR3 protein: CATSSTGLSYNEQFF; CDR3 DNA: TGTGCCACCAGTTCTACAGGGCTCTCCTACAATGAGCAGTTCTTC
clone size: .; CDR3 length: 17; D gene: .; V gene: TRBV4-1; J gene: TRBJ2-2; CDR3 protein: CASSPGPFDSNTGELFF; CDR3 DNA: TGCGCCAGCAGCCCGGGCCCGTTTGACTCGAACACCGGGGAGCTGTTTTTT
clone size: few; CDR3 length: 15; D gene: TRBD2; V gene: TRBV4-3; J gene: TRBJ2-7; CDR3 protein: CASSQDRFSGSEQYF; CDR3 DNA: TGCGCCAGCAGCCAAGATCGGTTCAGCGGGAGCGAGCAGTACTTC
clone size: few; CDR3 length: 17; D gene: TRBD1; V gene: TRBV20-1; J gene: TRBJ2-3; CDR3 protein: CSAIPGWTGYGTDTQYF; CDR3 DNA: TGCAGTGCCATACCCGGATGGACAGGGTACGGCACAGATACGCAGTATTTT
clone size: many; CDR3 length: 17; D gene: TRBD2; V gene: TRBV12-3/TRBV12-4; J gene: TRBJ2-3; CDR3 protein: CASSLALAGGKTDTQYF; CDR3 DNA: TGTGCCAGCAGTTTAGCGCTAGCGGGAGGGAAAACAGATACGCAGTATTTT
clone size: many; CDR3 length: 14; D gene: .; V gene: TRBV12-3/TRBV12-4; J gene: TRBJ2-2; CDR3 protein: CASSPLTATGELFF; CDR3 DNA: TGTGCCAGCAGTCCTCTGACAGCCACCGGGGAGCTGTTTTTT
clone size: .; CDR3 length: 16; D gene: .; V gene: TRBV11-2; J gene: TRBJ2-1; CDR3 protein: CASSLDLESSYNEQFF; CDR3 DNA: TGTGCCAGCAGCTTAGATCTAGAGAGCTCCTACAATGAGCAGTTCTTC
clone size: .; CDR3 length: 14; D gene: .; V gene: TRBV20-1; J gene: TRBJ2-7; CDR3 protein: CSARDLVLDYEQYF; CDR3 DNA: TGCAGTGCTAGAGATCTAGTATTGGACTACGAGCAGTACTTC
clone size: few; CDR3 length: 15; D gene: TRBD1; V gene: TRBV20-1; J gene: TRBJ2-7; CDR3 protein: CSARDYLQGDYEQYF; CDR3 DNA: TGCAGTGCTAGAGATTATTTGCAGGGGGACTACGAGCAGTACTTC
clone size: few; CDR3 length: 17; D gene: .; V gene: TRBV20-1; J gene: TRBJ2-3; CDR3 protein: CSARGPFRGRDTDTQYF; CDR3 DNA: TGCAGTGCTAGAGGTCCTTTCAGGGGCCGGGACACAGATACGCAGTATTTT
clone size: few; CDR3 length: 18; D gene: .; V gene: TRBV11-1; J gene: TRBJ2-3; CDR3 protein: CASSQRVLGARFTDTQYF; CDR3 DNA: TGTGCCAGCAGCCAGAGGGTTTTAGGAGCCCGTTTCACAGATACGCAGTATTTT
clone size: many; CDR3 length: 16; D gene: TRBD2; V gene: TRBV4-3; J gene: TRBJ2-5; CDR3 protein: CASSQILSGNGETQYF; CDR3 DNA: TGCGCCAGCAGCCAGATACTCAGCGGGAATGGGGAGACCCAGTACTTC
clone size: few; CDR3 length: 15; D gene: .; V gene: TRBV7-2; J gene: TRBJ2-5; CDR3 protein: CASSPRLGTQETQYF; CDR3 DNA: TGTGCCAGCAGCCCCCGGCTAGGAACACAAGAGACCCAGTACTTC
clone size: few; CDR3 length: 14; D gene: TRBD1; V gene: TRBV5-5; J gene: TRBJ2-7; CDR3 protein: CASSLGTGTNEQYF; CDR3 DNA: TGTGCCAGCAGCTTGGGGACAGGGACAAACGAGCAGTACTTC
clone size: .; CDR3 length: 15; D gene: .; V gene: TRBV12-3/TRBV12-4; J gene: TRBJ1-1; CDR3 protein: CASTTRAGVNTEAFF; CDR3 DNA: TGTGCCAGCACAACCCGTGCAGGGGTGAACACTGAAGCTTTCTTT
clone size: .; CDR3 length: 12; D gene: .; V gene: TRBV20-1; J gene: TRBJ2-7; CDR3 protein: CSASGSAYEQYF; CDR3 DNA: TGCAGTGCTAGTGGTTCTGCCTACGAGCAGTACTTC
clone size: .; CDR3 length: 13; D gene: .; V gene: TRBV28; J gene: TRBJ2-2; CDR3 protein: CASTDSNTGELFF; CDR3 DNA: TGTGCCAGCACGGATTCGAACACCGGGGAGCTGTTTTTT
clone size: .; CDR3 length: 13; D gene: .; V gene: TRBV5-1; J gene: TRBJ2-5; CDR3 protein: CASSVTSEETQYF; CDR3 DNA: TGCGCCAGCAGCGTGACCAGCGAGGAGACCCAGTACTTC
clone size: .; CDR3 length: 14; D gene: TRBD1; V gene: TRBV10-3; J gene: TRBJ2-7; CDR3 protein: CAIRGTVDSYEQYF; CDR3 DNA: TGTGCCATCAGAGGGACAGTGGACTCCTACGAGCAGTACTTC
clone size: few; CDR3 length: 15; D gene: .; V gene: TRBV3-1; J gene: TRBJ2-1; CDR3 protein: CASSQDLGGVSEQFF; CDR3 DNA: TGTGCCAGCAGCCAAGACCTGGGCGGGGTCTCTGAGCAGTTCTTC
clone size: .; CDR3 length: 14; D gene: .; V gene: TRBV3-1; J gene: TRBJ2-3; CDR3 protein: CASSLRTDTDTQYF; CDR3 DNA: TGTGCCAGCAGCTTACGGACAGATACAGATACGCAGTATTTT